This T cell receptor beta chain was captured by sequencing in a study of blood T cell repertoires in COVID-19. The wider study: Samples of COVID-19 (acute and convalescent) were obtained from the United States, Italy and Spain. In each case, the material was cDNA or gDNA derived from T cells, B-cell-depleted T cells, or PBMCs.

Seattle researchers signed up patients amid active infection and tracked them longitudinally. Repertoires were generated with immunoSEQ multiplex PCR, while TCRdb's copy carries only in-frame clones and drops some. The table records tens of thousands of clones, approximately 85% of them present only once. Material for sequencing was peripheral blood. This clonotype originated in a man aged 50 to 59 with COVID-19, enrolled during active disease.

CDR3 sequence reads: CASSLGVTPYEQYF. The DNA for the CDR3 is TGCGCCAGCAGCTTGGGCGTGACTCCCTACGAGCAGTACTTC. This chain connects TRBV5-1 to TRBJ2-7, with D unclear. Deletions cut 0 bases from V and 2 bases from J, with 9 bases between. The CDR3 has 14 residues. Germline lookup yields CDR1 SGHRS and CDR2 YFSETQ. Full variable domain (outside the CDR3, taken from reference TRBV5-1 and TRBJ2-7): KAGVTQTPRYLIKTRGQQVTLSCSPISGHRSVSWYQQTPGQGLQFLFEYFSETQRNKGNFPGRFSGRQFSNSRSEMNVSTLELGDSALYLCASSLGVTPYEQYFGPGTRLTVT.